Below, 30 T cell receptor beta chains from the same sample are listed, as sequenced in a study of blood T cells in healthy people across ages. PCR was performed a second time for 7 to 11 cycles using a sample-barcoded 5' primer and a J-beta primer mix. TCRdb analysed the 5' RACE reads with MiXCR anew, one entry per CDR3 protein. The table records about 1.6 million distinct CDR3 sequences, about 35% of them present only once. The sequenced sample was blood. These receptor sequences come from a young woman in good health.

The V and J genes are TRBV5-1 and TRBJ2-3; D possibly matches TRBD1 or TRBD2 (5 bases each). V lost 0 bases, J lost 1 base, and 12 bases lay in between. Germline V gene sequence: CDR1 SGHRS, CDR2 YFSETQ. The CDR3 length is 16 residues. In nucleotides, the CDR3 is TGCGCCAGCAGCTTGGAAGGCTCGGGGCGCACAGATACGCAGTATTTT. Residues: CASSLEGSGRTDTQYF.

The sample holds a few counts of this clonotype. One junction end disagrees with the germline gene, perhaps due to a read error. J is TRBJ2-1 and V is TRBV7-8; TRBD1 matches at 7 bases. CDR3 length: 17 residues. CDR1 is SGHVS and CDR2 is FQNEAQ in the germline V gene. CDR3 protein: CTSSHGQVSPGYNEQFF. CDR3 in DNA: TGTACCAGCAGCCACGGACAGGTCTCTCCGGGGTACAATGAGCAGTTCTTC. Supplemented by reference TRBV7-8 and TRBJ2-1, the full variable domain reads GAGVSQSPRYKVAKRGQDVALRCDPISGHVSLFWYQQALGQGPEFLTYFQNEAQLDKSGLPSDRFFAERPEGSVSTLKIQRTQQEDSAVYLCTSSHGQVSPGYNEQFFGPGTRLTVL.

The V call is TRBV2, the J call TRBJ1-5; possibly TRBD1 for D (5 bases). Trimming took off 4 bases at V and 4 bases at J, with 17 bases between the two ends. The CDR3 loop spans 16 amino acids. Germline V gene sequence: CDR1 SNHLY, CDR2 FYNNEI. CDR3 sequence (DNA): TGTGCCAGCAGTGCCCTTTACTCAGGGCAAAATCAGCCCCAGCATTTT. Amino acids: CASSALYSGQNQPQHF.

This clonotype was recorded a few times. CDR3 sequence: CSVAKNTEAFF. CDR3 bases: TGCAGCGTTGCGAAGAACACTGAAGCTTTCTTT. The chain recombines TRBV29-1 with TRBJ1-1; D uncertain. V lost 4 bases and J lost 1, with 4 bases in between. The CDR3 covers 11 residues. The germline CDR1 and CDR2 sequences are SQVTM and ANQGSEA.

This clonotype was detected a few times. The chain recombines TRBV20-1 with TRBJ2-7, with TRBD2 matching over 9 bases. Germline V gives CDR1 DFQATT, CDR2 SNEGSKA (reference sequence). The CDR3 consists of 16 residues. With V trimmed by 2 bases and J by 4 bases, 12 bases remained unmatched. CDR3 nucleotide sequence: TGCAGTGCTAGAATAATTCCTAGCGGGAACAATTACGAGCAGTACTTC. Protein sequence: CSARIIPSGNNYEQYF.

This clonotype was observed a handful of times. This sequence joins TRBV5-6 and TRBJ2-7; the match to TRBD2 covers 7 bases. CDR3 size: 16 residues. The germline V gene encodes CDR1 SGHDT and CDR2 YYEEEE. J gave up 3 bases and V 4 bases, and 13 bases lay outside the gene matches. This CDR3 is CASSLQTSQRLYEQYF. The CDR3 region has the DNA TGTGCCAGCAGCCTCCAGACTAGCCAGCGTCTCTACGAGCAGTACTTC.

The gene calls are TRBV5-1 and TRBJ2-7; no clear D. This CDR3 contains 16 residues. Per the germline V gene, CDR1 is SGHRS and CDR2 is YFSETQ. V lost 1 base to trimming and J lost 5 bases, with 19 bases between them. In DNA, the CDR3 is TGCGCCAGCAGCTTGTACGTGGGTCTTAGGCTGGACGAGCAGTACTTC. Protein sequence: CASSLYVGLRLDEQYF.

The chain combines TRBV3-1 with TRBJ1-2; D gene ambiguous. With 0 bases removed from V and 5 bases from J, the gap between germline ends came to 13 bases. Germline assignment: CDR1 LGHDT and CDR2 YNNKEL (reference sequence). The CDR3 totals 15 residues. The CDR3 DNA reads as TGTGCCAGCAGCCAAGAAAGTCTGCCGGGATATGGCTACACCTTC. Protein product: CASSQESLPGYGYTF.

At least ten counts were recorded for this clonotype. CDR3 bases: TGTGCCAGCAACAGGGGTTATAATTCACCCCTCCACTTT. Translated: CASNRGYNSPLHF. The chain couples TRBV12-3 or TRBV12-4 to TRBJ1-6; TRBD1 agrees at 7 bases. With 7 bases clipped from V and 4 bases from J, the junction kept 1 base outside the gene matches. The CDR3 is 13 residues long.

The chain has TRBV7-9 and TRBJ1-6; no clear D gene. Trimming cost V 5 bases and J 8 bases, with 13 bases left between them. The CDR3 extends over 14 amino acids. Germline values: CDR1 SEHNR, CDR2 FQNEAQ (reference sequence). In DNA form, the CDR3 reads TGTGCCAGCAGCCGGACCTGGAGGGATTCACCCCTCCACTTT. Its protein product is CASSRTWRDSPLHF.

This clonotype was seen more than once but under ten times. This sequence joins TRBV12-3 or TRBV12-4 and TRBJ2-1; D is uncertain. The CDR3 totals 13 residues. Trimming shortened V by 0 bases and J by 7 bases, and 7 bases separated the two germline ends. The CDR3 coding sequence is TGTGCCAGCAGTTTAGCTAGTTGGAATGAGCAGTTCTTC. This translates into CASSLASWNEQFF.

The chain employs TRBV7-2 and TRBJ2-1, with TRBD2 matching over 8 bases. V gave up 7 bases and J gave up 2 bases; unmatched junction bases: 7. The germline V gene encodes CDR1 SGHTA and CDR2 FQGNSA. The CDR3 has 15 amino acids. CDR3 coding DNA: TGTGCCAGCAACGTTAGCGGGGATGCCTACAATGAGCAGTTCTTC. This codes for CASNVSGDAYNEQFF.

The rearrangement links TRBV6-1 to TRBJ2-3; 10 positions match TRBD1. V shed 6 bases and J 6 bases; nucleotides not matched to a gene: 6. This CDR3 comprises 14 residues. Per germline, CDR1 MNHNS and CDR2 SASEGT. The CDR3 nucleotides are TGTGCCAGCAGGACCGGGACAGGGGCCGATACGCAGTATTTT. This translates into CASRTGTGADTQYF.

This chain uses TRBV20-1 with TRBJ1-1; TRBD1 matches 8 bases. The V segment lost 2 bases and the J segment 5 bases; nucleotides outside the gene matches: 4. CDR3 length: 13 amino acids. The germline CDR1 and CDR2 sequences are DFQATT and SNEGSKA (reference sequence). CDR3 residues: CSARRTGKTEAFF. CDR3 DNA sequence: TGCAGTGCTAGAAGGACAGGGAAAACTGAAGCTTTCTTT.

This clonotype turned up a few times. The rearrangement links TRBV12-3 or TRBV12-4 to TRBJ2-3; TRBD2 matches 10 bases. The V and J ends lost 10 bases and 4 bases, in that order; junction bases with no gene match: 8. This CDR3 is built from 14 residues. CDR3 loop: CATKPTSGSDTQYF. CDR3 nucleotide sequence: TGTGCCACCAAACCGACTAGCGGGTCAGATACGCAGTATTTT.

This clonotype was found a few times. The chain carries TRBV6-1 and TRBJ2-7; TRBD1 or TRBD2 may be the D gene (6 bases each). Trimming cost V 2 bases and J 4 bases, with 12 bases left between them. Per germline, CDR1 MNHNS and CDR2 SASEGT. The CDR3 sequence is 14 residues long. CDR3: CASSERGVGYEQYF. Written as DNA, the CDR3 is TGTGCCAGCAGTGAAAGGGGGGTTGGGTACGAGCAGTACTTC.

About this clonotype: A much larger clone lies one base from this, so it may be a read error. Here the CDR3 reads CSVGRTSGYSEQFF. The CDR3 bases are TGCAGCGTTGGTAGAACTAGCGGCTACAGTGAGCAGTTCTTC. The chain combines TRBV29-1 with TRBJ2-1; TRBD2 matches at 8 bases. Germline CDR1 is SQVTM and CDR2 is ANQGSEA. CDR3 length: 14 residues.

About this clonotype: This sequence may be a read error, since a much larger clone differs from it by one base. V is TRBV4-1 and J is TRBJ2-5, with no clear D. Germline V gene data show CDR1 as MGHRA and CDR2 as YSYEKL. The CDR3 extends over 14 amino acids. CDR3 residues: CVSSQVVLQETQYF. In nucleotides, the CDR3 is TGCGTCAGCAGCCAAGTAGTGCTACAAGAGACCCAGTACTTC.

The CDR3 bases are TGTGCCAGCAGCTCTGGGCTGTCCTCCTACGAGCAGTACTTC. Translation: CASSSGLSSYEQYF. The chain couples TRBV11-2 to TRBJ2-7; D is unclear. The CDR3 totals 14 residues. Per germline, CDR1 SGHAT and CDR2 FQNNGV. Trimming took off 4 bases at V and 0 bases at J, with 10 bases between the two ends. The whole variable domain, filled in from reference TRBV11-2 and TRBJ2-7, reads EAGVAQSPRYKIIEKRQSVAFWCNPISGHATLYWYQQILGQGPKLLIQFQNNGVVDDSQLPKDRFSAERLKGVDSTLKIQPAKLEDSAVYLCASSSGLSSYEQYFGPGTRLTVT.

Concerning this clonotype itself: Its ends do not fully match the called genes, so a read error is possible. The chain carries TRBV5-1 and TRBJ2-7, with 10 nucleotides matching TRBD2. CDR1 SGHRS and CDR2 YFSETQ come from the germline V gene. The CDR3 length is 15 residues. The CDR3 spells CASSLTSGISSEQYF. The CDR3 bases are TGCGCCAGCAGCTTGACTAGCGGGATCTCCTCCGAGCAGTACTTC.

Details on this clonotype: The junction does not match germline at one end; this may be a read error. This chain links TRBV5-1 with TRBJ2-5; 10 bases map to TRBD1. The CDR3 length is 15 residues. Germline V lookup: CDR1 SGHRS, CDR2 YFSETQ. The CDR3, as DNA: TGCGCCAGCAGCTCCCGGACAGGGGGTCAAGAGACCCAGCACTTC. Translated, it gives CASSSRTGGQETQHF. The entire variable domain, with the rest obtained from reference TRBV5-1 and TRBJ2-5, is as follows: KAGVTQTPRYLIKTRGQQVTLSCSPISGHRSVSWYQQTPGQGLQFLFEYFSETQRNKGNFPGRFSGRQFSNSRSEMNVSTLELGDSALYLCASSSRTGGQETQHFGPGTRLLVL.

There are a few counts of this clonotype. The chain combines TRBV30 with TRBJ2-7; no clear D gene. The germline V gene has CDR1 GTSNPN and CDR2 SVGIG (reference sequence). The CDR3 is 13 amino acids. V was trimmed by 0 bases and J by 2 bases, leaving 8 bases between them. The CDR3 sequence is CAWSVHFTYEQYF. Written as DNA, the CDR3 is TGTGCCTGGAGTGTACACTTTACCTACGAGCAGTACTTC.

V is TRBV6-6 and J is TRBJ1-3; no definite D call. Trimming removed 6 bases at V and 0 bases at J, with 12 bases between. Germline CDR1 is MNHNY and CDR2 is SVGAGI (reference sequence). This CDR3 spans 15 amino acids. CDR3 bases: TGTGCCAGCAGCCCGACAAGGGCCTCTGGAAACACCATATATTTT. Its translation: CASSPTRASGNTIYF.

The gene calls are TRBV6-5 and TRBJ1-2; D is perhaps TRBD1 (6 bases). The V gene lost 5 bases and the J gene lost 8 bases, with 12 bases spanning the gap. The CDR3 spans 12 residues. Germline CDR1 is MNHEY and CDR2 is SVGAGI. CDR3: CASSGGARGYTF. Here the CDR3 DNA reads TGTGCCAGCAGTGGGGGGGCGAGAGGCTACACCTTC.

This clonotype was detected many times. The chain links TRBV29-1 to TRBJ1-5, with D maybe TRBD1 (6 bases). Per the germline V gene, CDR1 is SQVTM and CDR2 is ANQGSEA. Trimming stripped 4 bases from V and 1 base from J, with 8 bases between. The CDR3 length is 13 residues. The chain's CDR3 is CSVATGSNQPQHF. CDR3 coding DNA: TGCAGCGTTGCGACAGGAAGCAATCAGCCCCAGCATTTT.

This clonotype appeared a few times. The J gene is TRBJ2-3, the V gene TRBV10-3; 9 nucleotides align to TRBD2. Germline-derived CDR1 and CDR2 are ENHRY and SYGVKD. The CDR3 length is 13 residues. With 5 bases clipped from V and 5 bases from J, the junction kept 2 bases outside the gene matches. In DNA, the CDR3 is TGTGCCATCAGTAGCGGGAGGCAAGATACGCAGTATTTT. This sequence encodes CAISSGRQDTQYF.

This chain joins TRBV6-4 and TRBJ1-2; no clear D. Trimming shortened V by 4 bases and J by 7 bases, and 10 bases separated the two germline ends. This CDR3 has 12 amino acids. CDR1 MRHNA and CDR2 SNTAGT come from the germline V gene. The CDR3 nucleotides read TGTGCCAGCAGTGGCTCGGACGCTGGCTACACCTTC. Its translation is CASSGSDAGYTF.

The chain is built from TRBV7-2 and TRBJ2-1; 7 positions agree with TRBD1. Trimming at V came to 5 bases and at J to 0 bases, leaving 10 bases not matched to a gene. CDR1 is SGHTA and CDR2 is FQGNSA in the germline V gene. This CDR3 has 17 residues. CDR3 loop: CASSPQGGGPSYNEQFF. The DNA for the CDR3 is TGTGCCAGCAGCCCCCAAGGGGGCGGTCCCTCCTACAATGAGCAGTTCTTC.

This rearrangement joins TRBV11-2 to TRBJ2-5, with D maybe TRBD2 (5 bases). Trimming cost V 3 bases and J 2 bases, with 10 bases left between them. The length of the CDR3 is 14 residues. Germline V gene data show CDR1 as SGHAT and CDR2 as FQNNGV. CDR3 region: CASSFTTKQETQYF. The CDR3 DNA reads as TGTGCCAGCAGCTTCACGACTAAACAAGAGACCCAGTACTTC. The complete variable domain, with remaining parts taken from reference TRBV11-2 and TRBJ2-5, reads EAGVAQSPRYKIIEKRQSVAFWCNPISGHATLYWYQQILGQGPKLLIQFQNNGVVDDSQLPKDRFSAERLKGVDSTLKIQPAKLEDSAVYLCASSFTTKQETQYFGPGTRLLVL.

V usage is TRBV5-1 and J usage is TRBJ2-1; 11 nucleotides match TRBD1. V gave up 4 bases and J gave up 5 bases; unmatched junction bases: 5. This CDR3 has 15 residues. Germline values: CDR1 SGHRS, CDR2 YFSETQ. The CDR3 DNA follows: TGCGCCAGCAGCACCGGACAGGGGGCGCACAATGAGCAGTTCTTC. This codes for CASSTGQGAHNEQFF.